The rows below give T cell receptor beta chains drawn from one sample of a study of T cells after yellow fever vaccination. TCRdb recomputed calls from the 5' RACE reads with MiXCR, one row per CDR3 protein. The sample contains about 320,000 distinct CDR3 sequences, approximately 4% of which appear only once. Sequenced here: PBMCs, sampled 15 days after the yellow fever booster vaccination. The origin of the receptors is a man aged 18 to 30 who received the YFV17D yellow fever vaccine. Both conserved end residues are trimmed from each CDR3.

v_gene,j_gene,CDR3aa
TRBV4-3,TRBJ2-1,ASSQDGGTGTEIHNEQF
TRBV12-3/TRBV12-4,TRBJ2-7,ASSFRGSGGSYEQY
TRBV12-3/TRBV12-4,TRBJ2-1,ASTLGLSGGYNEQF
TRBV5-4,TRBJ1-1,ASSSKVTGDTEAF
TRBV6-2/TRBV6-3,TRBJ1-1,ASGEQGGDTEAF
TRBV10-3,TRBJ2-5,AISESSATGQETQY
TRBV24-1,TRBJ2-6,ATSDSGGFGANVLT
TRBV5-1,TRBJ2-7,ASSLGQGNSEQY
TRBV11-3,TRBJ2-5,ASSTRDSKRETQY
TRBV3-1,TRBJ1-5,ASSRRDTDQPQH
TRBV6-5,TRBJ2-2,ASSYPGGSEELF
TRBV7-9,TRBJ1-1,ASNLAGVNTEAF
TRBV12-3/TRBV12-4,TRBJ1-2,ASSFNRVNYGYT
TRBV19,TRBJ2-1,ASSIVGGEATEQF
TRBV11-2,TRBJ1-2,ASSWGQGANYGYT
TRBV12-3/TRBV12-4,TRBJ1-1,ASSLVRDYFAEAF
TRBV7-2,TRBJ1-5,ASSGQRDQPQH
TRBV4-1,TRBJ1-5,ASSDRQVSNQPQH
TRBV7-9,TRBJ2-1,ASSLLLISSYNEQF
TRBV7-9,TRBJ2-5,ASSPSPRDTQETQY
TRBV28,TRBJ2-1,ASSLDSNNEQF
TRBV20-1,TRBJ1-1,SARALVGNTEAF
TRBV20-1,TRBJ2-1,SPIAGGHNEQF
TRBV5-1,TRBJ2-1,ASSLGAIYNEQF
TRBV7-6,TRBJ2-5,ASSFSSGGPQETQY
TRBV6-6,TRBJ1-1,ASSRDSPNTEAF
TRBV4-2,TRBJ1-5,ASSQDIGQGRNQPQH
TRBV3-1,TRBJ1-2,ASTPAGGTYGYT
TRBV27,TRBJ1-2,ASSFYPGTGGAGGYT
TRBV7-2,TRBJ2-5,ASSSGVPYETQY
TRBV7-2,TRBJ1-6,ASSFWSRMGSPLH
TRBV3-1,TRBJ2-1,ASSPLPGANSYNEQF